This is a list of T cell receptor beta chains from one sample in a study of T cell repertoires in cytomegalovirus infection. TCRdb itself ran the reads through MiXCR, one entry per CDR3 protein. The sample comprises fewer than 250,000 distinct CDR3 sequences, roughly an eighth of which are singletons, and 1.5% to 2% rests with the top ten. Sequencing was done on a sample of PBMCs. These TCRs come from a human donor in good health (CMV status not recorded). Some clones in this sample may be carry-over from other donors' samples. CDR3s include the opening cysteine and the closing phenylalanine or tryptophan. D genes are given only for firm matches. Clone sizes are given selectively: once, few, many, or a class where the clone is expanded.

J gene	V gene	D gene	clone size	CDR3 protein	CDR3 DNA
TRBJ2-2	TRBV19	TRBD1	many	CATTGDYTGELFF	TGTGCCACGACAGGGGACTACACCGGGGAGCTGTTTTTT
TRBJ1-1	TRBV28	-	many	CASSPAPRSYTEAFF	TGTGCCAGCAGTCCCGCCCCGCGGTCGTACACTGAAGCTTTCTTT
TRBJ1-1	TRBV7-2	-	many	CASSLRGSITEAFF	TGTGCCAGCAGCTTACGGGGAAGTATAACTGAAGCTTTCTTT
TRBJ1-4	TRBV19	-	many	CRGFTNEKLFF	TGCAGGGGTTTCACTAATGAAAAACTGTTTTTT
TRBJ2-2	TRBV7-2	TRBD1	many	CASSLDRGTGELFF	TGTGCCAGCAGCTTAGACAGGGGCACCGGGGAGCTGTTTTTT
TRBJ1-5	TRBV27	-	few	CASSSRTHQPQHF	TGTGCCAGCAGTTCGCGGACCCATCAGCCCCAGCATTTT
TRBJ2-3	TRBV29-1	TRBD2	-	CSVAAGGGTDTQYF	TGCAGCGTTGCCGCGGGGGGGGGCACAGATACGCAGTATTTT
TRBJ2-5	TRBV11-2	TRBD2	many	CASSLLAVQETQYF	TGTGCCAGCAGCTTACTAGCGGTCCAAGAGACCCAGTACTTC
TRBJ2-3	TRBV3-1	-	few	CASSPSQRASLDTQYF	TGTGCCAGCAGCCCCTCCCAGCGGGCATCCCTAGATACGCAGTATTTT
TRBJ1-5	TRBV28	-	-	CASSPQAGNNQPQHF	TGTGCCAGCAGCCCCCAGGCAGGGAACAATCAGCCCCAGCATTTT
TRBJ1-5	TRBV28	-	many	CASSLSQGIGQIDQPQHF	TGTGCCAGCAGTTTATCCCAAGGAATCGGACAGATCGATCAGCCCCAGCATTTT
TRBJ2-5	TRBV7-2	-	many	CASSLDGGGGQETQYF	TGTGCCAGCAGCTTAGACGGGGGAGGGGGCCAAGAGACCCAGTACTTC
TRBJ2-3	TRBV7-3	TRBD1	many	CASSLKQGAEDTQYF	TGTGCCAGCAGCTTAAAACAGGGGGCAGAAGATACGCAGTATTTT
TRBJ2-7	TRBV15	-	many	CATSRNARAGEQYF	TGTGCCACCAGCAGAAACGCAAGGGCCGGCGAGCAGTACTTC
TRBJ1-3	TRBV7-7	-	few	CASSPTISGNTIYF	TGTGCCAGCAGCCCCACCATCTCTGGAAACACCATATATTTT
TRBJ1-3	TRBV6-6	-	-	CASTAGPRSGNTIYF	TGTGCCAGCACCGCCGGGCCCCGCTCCGGGAACACCATATATTTT
TRBJ2-7	TRBV7-2	-	-	CASSQRGGEQYF	TGTGCCAGCAGCCAAAGGGGCGGCGAGCAGTACTTC
TRBJ2-1	TRBV7-9	-	many	CASSPSQGVTYNEQFF	TGTGCCAGCAGCCCGTCACAGGGCGTCACCTACAATGAGCAGTTCTTC
TRBJ2-1	TRBV24-1	-	many	CATSDSTPGVGNEQFF	TGTGCCACCAGTGATTCAACTCCGGGGGTAGGGAATGAGCAGTTCTTC
TRBJ2-1	TRBV7-6	-	many	CASSLTSEQSGTGNEQFF	TGTGCCAGCAGCTTAACATCCGAGCAGTCCGGGACCGGCAATGAGCAGTTCTTC
TRBJ2-5	TRBV24-1	-	many	CATSEGETQYF	TGTGCCACCAGTGAAGGGGAGACCCAGTACTTC
TRBJ2-1	TRBV12-3/TRBV12-4	-	few	CASSDRPYNEQFF	TGTGCCAGCAGTGACAGGCCCTACAATGAGCAGTTCTTC
TRBJ1-1	TRBV20-1	-	few	CSAKAPGGGDTEAFF	TGCAGTGCAAAGGCCCCGGGTGGGGGGGACACTGAAGCTTTCTTT
TRBJ1-4	TRBV20-1	TRBD1	once	CSARALQGELEKLFF	TGCAGTGCTAGAGCCTTACAGGGGGAACTCGAAAAACTGTTTTTT
TRBJ2-7	TRBV28	-	many	CASSPSGLSEQYF	TGTGCCAGCAGCCCTTCGGGTCTCTCCGAGCAGTACTTC
TRBJ1-1	TRBV2	-	few	CASSETGDIKAFF	TGTGCCAGCAGTGAGACAGGAGACATAAAAGCTTTCTTT
TRBJ2-7	TRBV5-1	-	many	CASNEHRGRRAYEQYF	TGCGCCAGCAACGAACACCGGGGCCGTCGGGCCTACGAGCAGTACTTC
TRBJ2-5	TRBV28	TRBD2	many	CASSLPGTSPTQYF	TGTGCCAGCAGTTTACCAGGGACTAGTCCGACCCAGTACTTC
TRBJ1-5	TRBV7-8	-	many	CASSLIQGNQPQHF	TGTGCCAGCAGCCTTATCCAGGGGAATCAGCCCCAGCATTTT
TRBJ1-1	TRBV7-2	-	many	CASSLSGVNTEAFF	TGTGCCAGCAGCTTATCGGGGGTGAACACTGAAGCTTTCTTT
TRBJ2-4	TRBV5-5	TRBD2	many	CASSQPGGGNIQYF	TGTGCCAGCAGCCAGCCTGGGGGAGGGAACATTCAGTACTTC
TRBJ2-7	TRBV19	TRBD2	few	CASSIASGSPYEQYF	TGTGCCAGTAGTATAGCTAGCGGGAGCCCCTACGAGCAGTACTTC
TRBJ1-1	TRBV4-3	-	-	CASSQEELTEAFF	TGCGCCAGCAGCCAAGAGGAACTCACTGAAGCTTTCTTT
TRBJ2-2	TRBV2	TRBD1	-	CASRPQGRTGELFF	TGTGCCAGCAGACCACAGGGGCGGACCGGGGAGCTGTTTTTT
TRBJ2-5	TRBV19	-	-	CASSRRGTETQYF	TGTGCCAGTAGTCGGAGGGGGACGGAGACCCAGTACTTC
TRBJ2-6	TRBV7-2	-	many	CASSWAGAGSGGANVLTF	TGTGCCAGCAGCTGGGCCGGGGCAGGGTCAGGTGGGGCCAACGTCCTGACTTTC
TRBJ1-1	TRBV6-2/TRBV6-3	-	-	CASSYAPNTEAFF	TGTGCCAGCAGTTACGCTCCGAACACTGAAGCTTTCTTT
TRBJ2-3	TRBV28	-	many	CASSPSGPLGSTDTQYF	TGTGCCAGCAGTCCCAGCGGGCCCCTAGGTAGCACAGATACGCAGTATTTT
TRBJ1-5	TRBV2	-	few	CASSEWGGIQPQHF	TGTGCCAGCAGTGAATGGGGGGGAATCCAGCCCCAGCATTTT
TRBJ2-3	TRBV7-3	-	few	CASSLNGGDTQYF	TGTGCCAGCAGCTTAAACGGGGGAGATACGCAGTATTTT
TRBJ2-5	TRBV4-3	-	few	CASSQSPTSETQYF	TGCGCCAGCAGCCAAAGCCCGACTTCGGAGACCCAGTACTTC
TRBJ1-1	TRBV29-1	-	few	CSVEGPMGGTEAFF	TGCAGCGTTGAAGGCCCTATGGGTGGCACTGAAGCTTTCTTT
TRBJ2-1	TRBV28	-	-	CASSSSDTSYYNEQIF	TGTGCCAGCAGTTCCTCGGACACCAGTTATTACAATGAGCAGATCTTC
TRBJ1-5	TRBV19	-	many	CASSIGVGSQPQHF	TGTGCCAGTAGTATAGGAGTGGGGAGTCAGCCCCAGCATTTT
TRBJ1-2	TRBV29-1	-	many	CSVEYPGGYTF	TGCAGCGTTGAATATCCGGGAGGCTACACCTTC
TRBJ1-5	TRBV6-2/TRBV6-3	TRBD1	few	CASSMTGVQPQHF	TGTGCCAGCAGCATGACAGGGGTTCAGCCCCAGCATTTT
TRBJ2-2	TRBV19	-	many	CASSITTNTGELFF	TGTGCCAGTAGTATTACAACGAACACCGGGGAGCTGTTTTTT
TRBJ2-1	TRBV7-2	TRBD1	many	CASSSYAGQGYNEQFF	TGTGCCAGCAGCTCGTACGCGGGACAGGGGTACAATGAGCAGTTCTTC
TRBJ1-2	TRBV28	-	few	CASRPGEVPANYGYTF	TGTGCCAGCCGTCCGGGGGAAGTACCGGCGAACTATGGCTACACCTTC
TRBJ2-5	TRBV12-3/TRBV12-4	-	-	CASSFGVRETQYF	TGTGCCAGCAGTTTTGGGGTTCGAGAGACCCAGTACTTC
TRBJ1-4	TRBV7-2	TRBD1	many	CASSLDPQDRVIF	TGTGCCAGCAGCTTAGACCCCCAGGACAGGGTGATTTTT
TRBJ2-1	TRBV6-6	TRBD2	few	CASSPDGREGNEQFF	TGTGCCAGCAGTCCCGATGGGCGGGAGGGCAATGAGCAGTTCTTC
TRBJ2-5	TRBV6-2/TRBV6-3	-	-	CASTLRRWETQYF	TGTGCCAGCACCCTACGCAGGTGGGAGACCCAGTACTTC
TRBJ1-2	TRBV3-1	-	few	CASSPRDTLGGYTF	TGTGCCAGCAGCCCGCGGGACACCCTGGGCGGCTACACCTTC
TRBJ1-5	TRBV19	-	many	CASTPGGHNQPQHF	TGTGCCAGTACCCCGGGAGGGCACAATCAGCCCCAGCATTTT
TRBJ2-1	TRBV6-5	TRBD2	many	CASSRAVLGTRNNEQFF	TGTGCCAGCAGTCGAGCCGTACTCGGGACTAGAAACAATGAGCAGTTCTTC